This is a list of T cell receptor beta chains from one sample in a study of CD8 T cells in ankylosing spondylitis. TCRdb fed the 5' RACE reads into MiXCR, producing one record per CDR3 protein. This table holds hundreds of thousands of distinct CDR3 sequences, about an eighth found once. The sequenced material came from blood, either unsorted or a sorted T cell fraction (not recorded which). These receptors originate from a male donor with ankylosing spondylitis. The CDR3 runs from the conserved cysteine through the conserved F or W. Fields, in order: D gene, J gene, clone size, V gene, CDR3 protein, CDR3 DNA. A D gene is named only where the DNA matches it firmly. Size is stated for part of the rows, as once, few or many counts, or as a class when the clone is expanded.

. | TRBJ2-7 | few | TRBV20-1 | CSAARTAEYF | TGCAGTGCTGCCCGTACAGCGGAGTACTTC
TRBD1 | TRBJ2-4 | . | TRBV6-2/TRBV6-3 | CASRKGQLLAKNIQYF | TGTGCCAGCAGAAAGGGACAGTTACTAGCCAAAAACATTCAGTACTTC
. | TRBJ2-2 | few | TRBV20-1 | CSARDRGRTGELFF | TGCAGTGCTAGAGACAGGGGGAGGACCGGGGAGCTGTTTTTT
. | TRBJ2-7 | . | TRBV7-2 | CASSTTGTLLYEQYF | TGTGCCAGCAGCACTACCGGGACTCTACTCTACGAGCAGTACTTC
. | TRBJ2-1 | few | TRBV6-2/TRBV6-3 | CASSPVLGSSYNEQFF | TGTGCCAGCAGCCCTGTCCTTGGGAGCTCCTACAATGAGCAGTTCTTC
TRBD1 | TRBJ1-2 | many | TRBV20-1 | CSALRGTGDYGYTF | TGCAGTGCCTTGAGGGGAACAGGGGACTATGGCTACACCTTC
TRBD2 | TRBJ2-1 | many | TRBV12-3/TRBV12-4 | CASSLDLAGKEQFF | TGTGCCAGCAGTTTGGATCTAGCGGGGAAGGAGCAGTTCTTC
TRBD1 | TRBJ2-5 | many | TRBV7-8 | CASSTRQGAGETQYF | TGTGCCAGCAGCACCCGACAGGGGGCGGGGGAGACCCAGTACTTC
. | TRBJ2-7 | . | TRBV5-1 | CASSLVASNEQYF | TGCGCCAGCAGCTTGGTTGCCTCTAACGAGCAGTACTTC
TRBD1 | TRBJ2-7 | few | TRBV11-2 | CASSLETGDEQYF | TGTGCCAGCAGCTTAGAGACAGGGGACGAGCAGTACTTC
. | TRBJ2-1 | . | TRBV7-2 | CASSPGWEQFF | TGTGCCAGCAGCCCAGGGTGGGAGCAGTTCTTC
TRBD2 | TRBJ2-5 | few | TRBV20-1 | CSARGLAGLYQETQYF | TGCAGTGCTAGGGGACTAGCGGGGCTGTACCAAGAGACCCAGTACTTC
. | TRBJ2-7 | once | TRBV4-1 | CASSRAEAGYEQYF | TGCGCCAGCAGCCGGGCTGAGGCGGGATACGAGCAGTACTTC
. | TRBJ2-7 | few | TRBV7-9 | CASNRGTYEQYF | TGTGCCAGCAACCGGGGGACCTACGAGCAGTACTTC
. | TRBJ2-7 | . | TRBV20-1 | CSALTGGTHHEQYF | TGCAGTGCGCTGACAGGCGGTACCCACCACGAGCAGTACTTC